The rows below give T cell receptor beta chains drawn from one sample of a study of PD-1 blockade in classical Hodgkin lymphoma. Sequenced by immunoSEQ multiplex PCR; TCRdb stores in-frame clones only, minus some. The sample lists approximately 26,000 clones, around 70% occurring once. The material sequenced was peripheral blood mononuclear cells (PBMCs), taken before the second cycle of nivolumab. These receptors were taken from a human donor with classical Hodgkin lymphoma. Each CDR3 is given with its conserved first and last residue. Fields, in order: D gene, J gene, clone size, CDR3 length, V gene, CDR3 DNA, CDR3 protein. D genes are given only for firm matches. A clone size is listed for some rows: how often the clone was seen (once, few, many), or a class if it is expanded.

TRBD2,TRBJ2-7,few,15,TRBV5-1,TGCGCCAGCAGCCAAAACCCGGGACTAGCCTACGAGCAGTACTTC,CASSQNPGLAYEQYF
.,TRBJ1-5,once,14,TRBV27,TGTGCCAGCAGTCAGGGAGGGAGCAATCAGCCCCAGCATTTT,CASSQGGSNQPQHF
.,TRBJ2-5,.,13,TRBV19,TGTGCCAGTAGACCTCACGGGGAAGAGACCCAGTACTTC,CASRPHGEETQYF
.,TRBJ2-1,.,12,TRBV7-2,TGTGCCAGCAGCGCGACAGGTAATGAGCAGTTCTTC,CASSATGNEQFF
.,TRBJ1-2,once,14,TRBV28,TGTGCCAGCAGTTCACCCCGGGCTTCATATGGCTACACCTTC,CASSSPRASYGYTF
.,TRBJ1-1,.,17,TRBV6-1,TGTGCCAGCAGTGCGCGAGCGATGACAAGGAGGGACACTGAAGCTTTCTTT,CASSARAMTRRDTEAFF
.,TRBJ2-3,few,15,TRBV10-3,TGTGCCATCAGTGACAAGCAGACCTCCACAGATACGCAGTATTTT,CAISDKQTSTDTQYF
.,TRBJ1-2,few,15,TRBV19,TGTGCCAGTAGTCGAGCCCGGGACTCGGATATTGGTTACACCTTC,CASSRARDSDIGYTF
TRBD1,TRBJ2-4,once,18,TRBV9,TGTGCCAGCAGCGTCGGTCACAGGGGGAGCTGGGGCAAAAACATTCAGTACTTC,CASSVGHRGSWGKNIQYF
.,TRBJ1-5,few,16,TRBV6-6,TGTGCCAGCAGTTCACCAACTCGGTTGGGCAATCAGCCCCAGCATTTT,CASSSPTRLGNQPQHF
.,TRBJ1-2,few,13,TRBV25-1,TGTGCCAGCAGTGTGTCAGGGAGCTATGGCTACACCTTC,CASSVSGSYGYTF
.,TRBJ1-3,medium-sized,17,TRBV28,TGTGCCAGCAGTTCAAAATCGCGGGGCCACTCTGGAAACACCATATATTTT,CASSSKSRGHSGNTIYF
TRBD1,TRBJ1-2,.,14,TRBV9,TGTGCCAGCAGCGTTGGGGACAGGGCCAGAGGCTACACCTTC,CASSVGDRARGYTF
.,TRBJ1-2,.,17,TRBV5-1,TGCGCCAGCAGCCCGGAGGGTCGGGGGCCCCTAGCCTTTCGCTACACCTTC,CASSPEGRGPLAFRYTF
.,TRBJ2-1,.,15,TRBV6-5,TGTGCCAGCAGTTACGCAGGTTTCTCCTACAATGAGCAGTTCTTC,CASSYAGFSYNEQFF
.,TRBJ1-6,.,15,TRBV28,TGTGCCAGCAGGAGTGAGAGCTCCTATAATTCACCCCTCCACTTT,CASRSESSYNSPLHF